This T cell receptor (beta chain) was observed in a study of immune reconstitution after stem cell transplant in scleroderma (dated by TCRdb to 2016 to 2017). To prepare the library, RT-PCR was applied. Instrument used: Illumina MiSeq. TCRdb reanalyzed the raw reads on its own, using fastp at Q25 for trimming and MiXCR for clone calling, and kept in-frame beta chains. Each CDR3 protein gets just one entry, which takes the most common genes and DNA from the rows behind it. The sample has over a thousand distinct CDR3 sequences on record, approximately 14% of them singletons. Jointly, the top ten make up approximately 55% of the sample. Details on this clonotype: It has no known antigen specificity. Base-call qualities are not available, and no considerably larger clone is one nucleotide away.

From its cysteine to its phenylalanine, the CDR3 spans 15 amino acids. Solely the CDR3 DNA is kept, with 45 bases framed from the first base. For CDR1 and CDR2, the germline V gene lists SGHTA and FQGNSA. V was cut back by 1 base and J by 9 bases, leaving a gap of 16 bases between them. The sequence was obtained from a female donor with systemic sclerosis. The rearrangement combines TRBV7-2 with TRBJ2-1; a tentative D call is TRBD2 (5 bases match). Sample collection occurred before or after autologous hematopoietic stem cell transplantation (not recorded which). The DNA is as follows: TGTGCCAGCAGCTTAGATCCCACTGCCCGGGGTGAGCAGTTCTTC. Its coded protein is CASSLDPTARGEQFF.